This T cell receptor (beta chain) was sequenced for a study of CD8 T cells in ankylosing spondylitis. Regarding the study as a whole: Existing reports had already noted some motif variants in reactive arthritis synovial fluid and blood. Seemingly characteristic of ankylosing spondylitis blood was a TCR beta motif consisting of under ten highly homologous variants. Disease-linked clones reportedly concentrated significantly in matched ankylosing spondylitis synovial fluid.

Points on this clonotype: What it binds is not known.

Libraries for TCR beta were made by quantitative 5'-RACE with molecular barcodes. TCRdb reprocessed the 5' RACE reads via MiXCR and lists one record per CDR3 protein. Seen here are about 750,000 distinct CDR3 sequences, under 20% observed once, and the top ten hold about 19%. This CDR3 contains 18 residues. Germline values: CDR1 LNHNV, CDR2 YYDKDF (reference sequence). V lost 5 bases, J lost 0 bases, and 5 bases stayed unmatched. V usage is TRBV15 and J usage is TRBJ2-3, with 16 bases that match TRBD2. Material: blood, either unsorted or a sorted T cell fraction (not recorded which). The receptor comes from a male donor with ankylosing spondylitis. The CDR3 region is CATSGKGLAGGSTDTQYF. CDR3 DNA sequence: TGTGCCACCAGCGGAAAGGGACTAGCGGGGGGGAGCACAGATACGCAGTATTTT. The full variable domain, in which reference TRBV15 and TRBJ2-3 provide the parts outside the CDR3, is DAMVIQNPRYQVTQFGKPVTLSCSQTLNHNVMYWYQQKSSQAPKLLFHYYDKDFNNEADTPDNFQSRRPNTSFCFLDIRSPGLGDTAMYLCATSGKGLAGGSTDTQYFGPGTRLTVL.